This T cell receptor (beta chain) was captured in a study of shared clonotypes between healthy human individuals. Study summary: Each donor had three CD4 naive, three CD4 memory, two CD8 naive and one CD8 memory plate.

The germline gives CDR1 MDHEN, CDR2 SYDVKM. The V and J ends lost 5 bases and 0 bases respectively, with 13 bases between them. The CDR3 sequence is 15 residues long. The test was conducted at deep level. Genomic DNA per cell subset filled all wells of several immunoSEQ plates. Clones were sequenced by immunoSEQ multiplex PCR, and TCRdb holds only the in-frame ones, with some missing. Among 2.5 million or so clones listed, roughly 92% were seen once. The investigators split CD4+ cells into a CD45RA+ naive subset and a CD45RA-negative memory subset. The chain uses TRBV28 and TRBJ1-1; TRBD1 might be the D (5 bases). Specimen: naive CD4+ T cells sorted from blood. Subset indicated: CD45RA+ positively selected. This receptor was taken from a man younger than 30 in good health. The CDR3, as DNA: TGTGCCAGCAGTGCCCCCTGGGGGGTGAACACTGAAGCTTTCTTT. Translated: CASSAPWGVNTEAFF.